This entry features one TCR beta chain sequence. The source of the sample is a study of CD8+CD57+ T cells in acquired aplastic anemia. From germline, CDR1 is SGHDT and CDR2 YYEEEE. The CDR3 totals 13 residues. Trimming left V 1 base short and J 4 bases short, with 9 bases between. Sequencing was done on patients that had shown CD8+CD57+ cell expansion by flow cytometry. The TCR beta profiling, which covered VDJ combination and CDR3 sequence, was carried out using genomic DNA as the template. One entry per CDR3 protein results from TCRdb running MiXCR on the reads. The table includes some 160,000 distinct CDR3 sequences, roughly 45% detected once.

The clonotype originates from a human donor with aplastic anemia. The sequenced sample consisted of sorted CD4+, CD8+, or CD8+CD57+ T cells (not recorded which) from PBMCs. The V gene is TRBV5-6, the J gene TRBJ2-7; D not resolved. The CDR3 loop is CASSLSSGYEQYF. The CDR3 nucleotides read TGTGCCAGCAGCTTGTCCTCCGGGTACGAGCAGTACTTC.